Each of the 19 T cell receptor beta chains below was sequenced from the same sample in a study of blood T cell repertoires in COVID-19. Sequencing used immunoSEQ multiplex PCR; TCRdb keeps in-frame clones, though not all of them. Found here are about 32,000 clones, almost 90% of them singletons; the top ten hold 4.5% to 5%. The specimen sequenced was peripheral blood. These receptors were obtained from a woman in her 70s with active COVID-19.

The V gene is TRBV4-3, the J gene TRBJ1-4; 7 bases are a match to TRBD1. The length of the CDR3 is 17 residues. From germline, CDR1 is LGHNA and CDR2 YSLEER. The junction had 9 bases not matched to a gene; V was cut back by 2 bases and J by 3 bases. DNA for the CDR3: TGCGCCAGCAGCCAACTACCAGGGGGACAACCTAATGAAAAACTGTTTTTT. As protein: CASSQLPGGQPNEKLFF.

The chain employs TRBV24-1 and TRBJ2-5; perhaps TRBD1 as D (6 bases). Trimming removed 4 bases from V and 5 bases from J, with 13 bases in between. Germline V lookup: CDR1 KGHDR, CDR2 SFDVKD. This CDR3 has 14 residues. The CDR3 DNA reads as TGTGCCACCAGTGAGGGGGCAGGTGGGGAGACCCAGTACTTC. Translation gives CATSEGAGGETQYF.

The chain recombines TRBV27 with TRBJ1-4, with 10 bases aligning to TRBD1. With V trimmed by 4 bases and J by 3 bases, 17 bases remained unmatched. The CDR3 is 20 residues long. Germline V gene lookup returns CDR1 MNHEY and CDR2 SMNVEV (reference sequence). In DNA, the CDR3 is TGTGCCAGCAGTTCCTACCCGGTGGGACAGGGGAGGGTCGCTAATGAAAAACTGTTTTTT. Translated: CASSSYPVGQGRVANEKLFF.

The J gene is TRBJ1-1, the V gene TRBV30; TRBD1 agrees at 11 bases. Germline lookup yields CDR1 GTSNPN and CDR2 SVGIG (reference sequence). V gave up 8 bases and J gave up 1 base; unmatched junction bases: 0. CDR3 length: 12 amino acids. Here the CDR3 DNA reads TGTGCCGGGACAGGGGGGAACACTGAAGCTTTCTTT. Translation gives CAGTGGNTEAFF.

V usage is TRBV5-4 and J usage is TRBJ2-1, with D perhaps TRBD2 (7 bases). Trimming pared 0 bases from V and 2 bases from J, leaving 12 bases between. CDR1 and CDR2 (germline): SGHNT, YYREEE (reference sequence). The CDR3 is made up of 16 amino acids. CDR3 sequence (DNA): TGTGCCAGCAGCTTGGGAGGGGGGGCCGCCTACAATGAGCAGTTCTTC. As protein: CASSLGGGAAYNEQFF. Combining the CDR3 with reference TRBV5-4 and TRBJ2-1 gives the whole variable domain ETGVTQSPTHLIKTRGQQVTLRCSSQSGHNTVSWYQQALGQGPQFIFQYYREEENGRGNFPPRFSGLQFPNYSSELNVNALELDDSALYLCASSLGGGAAYNEQFFGPGTRLTVL.

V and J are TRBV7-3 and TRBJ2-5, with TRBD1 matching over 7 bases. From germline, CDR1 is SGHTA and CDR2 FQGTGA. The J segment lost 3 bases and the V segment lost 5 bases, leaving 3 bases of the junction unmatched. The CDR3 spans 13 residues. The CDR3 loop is CASSLDREETQYF. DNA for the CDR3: TGTGCCAGCAGCCTCGACAGGGAAGAGACCCAGTACTTC.

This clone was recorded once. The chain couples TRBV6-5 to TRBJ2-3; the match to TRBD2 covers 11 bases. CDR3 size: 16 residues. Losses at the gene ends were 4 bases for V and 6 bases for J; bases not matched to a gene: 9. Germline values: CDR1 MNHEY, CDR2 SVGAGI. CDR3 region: CASSFSTSGVGDTQYF. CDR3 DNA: TGTGCCAGCAGTTTTTCGACTAGCGGGGTGGGGGATACGCAGTATTTT.

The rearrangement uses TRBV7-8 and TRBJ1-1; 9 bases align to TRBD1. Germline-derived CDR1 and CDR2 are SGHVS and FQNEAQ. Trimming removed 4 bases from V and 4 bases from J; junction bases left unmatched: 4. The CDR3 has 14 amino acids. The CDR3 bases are TGTGCCAGCAGCTCGGGACAGGGACGCACTGAAGCTTTCTTT. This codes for CASSSGQGRTEAFF.

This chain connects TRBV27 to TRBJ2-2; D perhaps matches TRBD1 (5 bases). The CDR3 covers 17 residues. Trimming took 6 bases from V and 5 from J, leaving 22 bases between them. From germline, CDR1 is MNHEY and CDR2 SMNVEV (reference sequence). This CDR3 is CASSPGGRGVLTGELFF. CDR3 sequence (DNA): TGTGCCAGCAGCCCTGGTGGAAGGGGCGTTTTAACCGGGGAGCTGTTTTTT.

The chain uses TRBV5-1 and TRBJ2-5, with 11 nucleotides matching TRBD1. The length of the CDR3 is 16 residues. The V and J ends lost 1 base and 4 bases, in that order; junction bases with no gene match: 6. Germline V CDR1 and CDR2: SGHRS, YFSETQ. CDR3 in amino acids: CASSLTGQGARETQYF. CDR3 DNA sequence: TGCGCCAGCAGCTTGACCGGACAGGGGGCTCGAGAGACCCAGTACTTC.

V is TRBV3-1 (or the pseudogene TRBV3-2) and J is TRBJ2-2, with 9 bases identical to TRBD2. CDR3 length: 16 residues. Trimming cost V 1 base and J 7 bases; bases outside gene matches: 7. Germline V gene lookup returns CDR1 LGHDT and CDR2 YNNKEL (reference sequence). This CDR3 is CASSQAASGAFGELFF. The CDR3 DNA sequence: TGTGCCAGCAGCCAAGCTGCTAGCGGGGCCTTCGGGGAGCTGTTTTTT.

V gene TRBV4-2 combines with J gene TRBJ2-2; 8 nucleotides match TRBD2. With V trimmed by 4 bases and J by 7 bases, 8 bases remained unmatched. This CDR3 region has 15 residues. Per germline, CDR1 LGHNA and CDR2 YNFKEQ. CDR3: CASSPERGRVGELFF. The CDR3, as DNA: TGTGCCAGCAGCCCGGAGCGGGGGAGGGTCGGGGAGCTGTTTTTT.

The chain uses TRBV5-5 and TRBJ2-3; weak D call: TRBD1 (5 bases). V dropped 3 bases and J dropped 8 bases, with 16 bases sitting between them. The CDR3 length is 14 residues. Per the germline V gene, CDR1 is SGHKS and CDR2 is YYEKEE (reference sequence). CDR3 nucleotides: TGTGCCAGCAGCTCGGTGGGGCTCGCCGGTACGCAGTATTTT. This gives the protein CASSSVGLAGTQYF.

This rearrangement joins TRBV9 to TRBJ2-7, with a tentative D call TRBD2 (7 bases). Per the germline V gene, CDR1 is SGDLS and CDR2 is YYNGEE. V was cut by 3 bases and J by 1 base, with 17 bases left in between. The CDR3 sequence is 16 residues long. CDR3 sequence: CASSEGGGTASYEQYF. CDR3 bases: TGTGCCAGCAGCGAGGGAGGGGGGACGGCATCCTACGAGCAGTACTTC.

CDR3: CASSPGTSGPLQYEQYF. In DNA, the CDR3 is TGTGCCAGCAGTCCCGGGACTAGCGGTCCCCTCCAATACGAGCAGTACTTC. The chain carries TRBV27 and TRBJ2-7; 11 bases are a match to TRBD2. V shed 5 bases and J 4 bases; nucleotides not matched to a gene: 13. Germline CDR1 reads MNHEY; CDR2 reads SMNVEV (reference sequence). The CDR3 covers 17 residues.

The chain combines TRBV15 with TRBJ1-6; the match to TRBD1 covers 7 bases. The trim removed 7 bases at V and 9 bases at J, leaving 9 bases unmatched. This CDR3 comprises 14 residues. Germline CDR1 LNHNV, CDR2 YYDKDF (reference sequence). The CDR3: CATTDRVTGSPLHF. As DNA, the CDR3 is TGTGCCACCACCGACAGGGTGACTGGTTCACCCCTCCACTTT. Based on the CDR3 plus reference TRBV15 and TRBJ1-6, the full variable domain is DAMVIQNPRYQVTQFGKPVTLSCSQTLNHNVMYWYQQKSSQAPKLLFHYYDKDFNNEADTPDNFQSRRPNTSFCFLDIRSPGLGDTAMYLCATTDRVTGSPLHFGNGTRLTVT.

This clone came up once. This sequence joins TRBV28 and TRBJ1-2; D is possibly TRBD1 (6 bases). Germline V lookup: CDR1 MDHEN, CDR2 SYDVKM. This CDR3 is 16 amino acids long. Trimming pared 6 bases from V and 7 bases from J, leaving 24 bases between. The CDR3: CASSPLGAGLGGGYTF. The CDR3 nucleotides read TGTGCCAGCAGCCCCCTGGGCGCAGGGCTAGGGGGTGGCTACACCTTC.

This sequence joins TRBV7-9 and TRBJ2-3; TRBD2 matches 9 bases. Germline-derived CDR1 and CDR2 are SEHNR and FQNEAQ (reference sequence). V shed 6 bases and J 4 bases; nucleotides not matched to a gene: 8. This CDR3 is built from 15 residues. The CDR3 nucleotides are TGTGCCAGCAGGGATCCGGGACTAGCCCCAGATACGCAGTATTTT. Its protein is CASRDPGLAPDTQYF.

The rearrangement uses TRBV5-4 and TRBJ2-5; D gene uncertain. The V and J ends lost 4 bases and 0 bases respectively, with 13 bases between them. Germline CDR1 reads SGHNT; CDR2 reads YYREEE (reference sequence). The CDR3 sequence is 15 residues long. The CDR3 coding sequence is TGTGCCAGCAGCCCCAATAACCCGGACCAAGAGACCCAGTACTTC. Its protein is CASSPNNPDQETQYF.